This TCR beta chain was sequenced during a study of T cell responses to AZD1222 COVID-19 vaccine. Concerning this clone: What it recognizes is unknown.

Sequencing was performed with immunoSEQ multiplex PCR; in TCRdb, only in-frame clones are kept and a portion is missing. The table lists about 120,000 clones, 90% of them singletons, with 4.4% in the top ten. Study-wide results and limits: Unmutated variant regions are reportedly the target of nearly half of TCRs that are spike-specific. Among the donors, most were white British and more were female, and clonal diversity was possibly underestimated.

CDR3 size: 13 residues. V was shortened by 6 bases and J by 6 bases, with 12 bases between the two germline ends. The germline CDR1 and CDR2 sequences are LGHNT and FRNRAP. The receptor was isolated from an adult in good health. Sequencing used peripheral blood, obtained on day 0 of MenACWY control vaccination. The chain couples TRBV12-5 to TRBJ2-1; tentatively, D is TRBD1 or TRBD2 (6 bases each). CDR3 sequence: CASGTRGANEQFF. The DNA of the CDR3 is TGTGCTAGTGGCACTAGGGGGGCCAATGAGCAGTTCTTC.